This section outlines one TCR beta chain sequence together with its context. This clonotype was picked up many times. Its antigen has not been determined. Per-nucleotide qualities are absent, and no much larger clonotype sits a single base away. Sequencing instrument: Illumina HiSeq 2500. Quantitative 5'-RACE with molecular barcodes was the method used to prepare the TCR beta libraries. Per the original workflow: A new computational method based on a probabilistic model of VDJ rearrangement was used to identify disease-linked TCR variants. TCRdb itself trimmed the public reads at Q25 with fastp, ran MiXCR and retained productive beta chains. One record per CDR3 amino acid sequence lists the most common genes and DNA. TCRdb's processing, not the authors', yielded these V and J calls. The sample has around 300,000 distinct CDR3 sequences on record, 11% of them singletons. The top ten constitute 9.1% of the sample.

The data belong to a study of CD8 T cells in ankylosing spondylitis (TCRdb year 2017). General notes on the study: To find TCR variants linked to disease, the study profiled T cell receptor beta repertoires in ankylosing spondylitis patients and healthy donors. In total, the full study cohort was made up of 95 to 110 healthy donors and 20 to 25 ankylosing spondylitis patients. Peripheral blood was sampled, and synovial fluid was also collected from ankylosing spondylitis patients.

The full study reports these points: The disease-linked clones had a CD8+ phenotype and were found at relatively low frequencies in peripheral blood. Some of the motif variants had been reported before in the synovial fluid and blood of reactive arthritis patients, a finding that suggests common disease-initiation mechanisms. Blood from ankylosing spondylitis patients appeared to be characterized by a TCR beta motif made up of several highly homologous amino acid variants. The disease-linked clones were reported as significantly enriched in matched synovial fluid samples from ankylosing spondylitis patients.

From the germline V gene (reference sequence), CDR1 is DFQATT and CDR2 is SNEGSKA. V loses 3 bases of germline sequence and J loses 7 bases, and the interval between the two ends is 9 bases. Reading from cysteine to phenylalanine, the CDR3 counts 11 amino acids. CDR3 DNA only is kept here, 33 bases in frame from base 1. Sequencing was done on a sample of blood, either unsorted or a sorted T cell fraction (not recorded which). The V gene is TRBV20-1 and the J gene is TRBJ1-2; perhaps TRBD1 is the D gene, with 5 bases matching. This clonotype originated in a female donor with ankylosing spondylitis or in good health (not recorded which). The bases are TGCAGTGCTAGCCGAAGGGGTGGCTACACCTTC. Its product reads: CSASRRGGYTF.